The rows below give T cell receptor beta chains drawn from one sample of a study of shared clonotypes between healthy human individuals. Clones were sequenced by immunoSEQ multiplex PCR, and TCRdb holds only the in-frame ones, with some missing. The repertoire holds approximately 87,000 clones, about 61% seen once, with 51% in the top ten. The sequenced sample was memory CD8+ T cells sorted from blood. The source is a man aged 30-40 years in good health. The CDR3 runs from the conserved cysteine through the conserved F or W.

v_gene	j_gene	CDR3aa
TRBV2	TRBJ1-2	CASSGSVNQADYGYTF
TRBV10-2	TRBJ2-1	CASHSGRRDEQFF
TRBV11-2	TRBJ2-1	CASSYASGNEQFF
TRBV7-9	TRBJ1-2	CASSSWERGGGYTF
TRBV7-9	TRBJ2-7	CASSPLGRNNEQYF
TRBV18	TRBJ2-7	CASSPTGGIYEQYF
TRBV11-2	TRBJ2-4	CASSSIAKNIQYF
TRBV9	TRBJ2-2	CASSVTSGYTGELFF
TRBV5-1	TRBJ2-3	CASRATSGSTDTQYF
TRBV19	TRBJ1-4	CASSISRNRGEKLFF
TRBV29-1	TRBJ2-7	CSVEGGQADPNAYEQYF
TRBV25-1	TRBJ1-5	CASSESGIQPQHF
TRBV21-1	TRBJ2-3	CASSKARLRNTDTQYF
TRBV11-2	TRBJ2-1	CASSSLRGSGSYNEQFF
TRBV11-2	TRBJ2-7	CASTLAASYEQYF
TRBV7-9	TRBJ2-1	CASSAERGRPSYNEQFF
TRBV28	TRBJ2-7	CASSFRAGVEQYF
TRBV10-1	TRBJ1-5	CASKLHSGTVRQPQHF
TRBV6-1	TRBJ2-5	CASSGLAGGPETQYF
TRBV27	TRBJ2-7	CASMVAHPLAYEQYF
TRBV9	TRBJ1-2	CASSVGGDYGYTF
TRBV6-5	TRBJ2-5	CASSALRGSQETQYF
TRBV6-1	TRBJ2-7	CASSESGGNYYEQYF
TRBV6-1	TRBJ2-7	CASSESWGSKPYEQYF
TRBV4-3	TRBJ2-7	CASSHNPTGAYEQYF
TRBV2	TRBJ2-2	CASSEAWTTSTGELFF
TRBV6-5	TRBJ2-1	CASSSTESSYNEQFF
TRBV5-1	TRBJ2-1	CATGAGGTYNEQFF
TRBV7-3	TRBJ2-1	CASSLRQGSYNEQFF
TRBV6-6	TRBJ2-7	CASSYSLSSYEQYF
TRBV11-3	TRBJ2-1	CASSGSRRDYNEQFF
TRBV28	TRBJ1-1	CASSLLTGGRMNTEAFF
TRBV5-5	TRBJ2-7	CASSLVEDSYEQYF
TRBV5-6	TRBJ2-3	CASSLTSGERYF
TRBV6-1	TRBJ2-1	CASTPLGLEQFF
TRBV15	TRBJ2-1	CATSTQGASGHEQFF
TRBV28	TRBJ1-2	CASSLFYGYTF
TRBV2	TRBJ2-7	CAGTSGYEQYF
TRBV28	TRBJ1-2	CASGRDYGYTF
TRBV4-3	TRBJ1-1	CASSQDWNTEAFF
TRBV6-1	TRBJ1-2	CASSPQGGREGYTF
TRBV9	TRBJ2-3	CASSVEGGTDTQYF
TRBV6-6	TRBJ1-5	CASSRRDSNQPQHF
TRBV7-9	TRBJ2-3	CASSPQPRAGLDTQYF
TRBV6-4	TRBJ2-7	CASRSRDRGPSYEQYF
TRBV7-6	TRBJ2-1	CASSLQGNEQFF
TRBV19	TRBJ2-1	CASSMRTSGRPYNEQFF
TRBV28	TRBJ2-3	CASSLPGGAGTQYF
TRBV15	TRBJ2-7	CATSQGTGPYEQYF
TRBV7-6	TRBJ2-6	CASSLTGGPGANVLTF
TRBV6-1	TRBJ2-2	CASSAREAGELFF
TRBV28	TRBJ2-7	CASSGVYEQYF
TRBV10-3	TRBJ2-3	CAISDGLAGVHTQYF